A selection of T cell receptor beta chains follows, all from one sample in a study of blood T cell repertoires in COVID-19. Data came from immunoSEQ multiplex PCR; TCRdb stores just in-frame clones and leaves some out. Of over 75,000 clones listed, around 90% are singletons. The source material was peripheral blood. These receptors all stem from a middle-aged man with COVID-19, enrolled during active disease. The CDR3 runs from the conserved cysteine through the conserved F or W. The order of the fields is V gene, CDR3 protein.

TRBV10-3,CAISARDRGHEQYF
TRBV6-6,CASSRETNYGYTF
TRBV6-2/TRBV6-3,CASSYQGRFDGYTF
TRBV29-1,CSGGPGVYQETQYF
TRBV21-1,CASSKGLGHQPQHF
TRBV9,CASSPGVGNSPLHF
TRBV30,CAWTVQVQDLNTEAFF
TRBV18,CASSPQEGLYNSPLHF
TRBV5-4,CASSPGQGPHEQYF
TRBV10-3,CAISVGAGSRTQYF